This TCR beta chain stems from a study of CD8+ T cells in alopecia areata. This sample's treatment: oral pan-JAK inhibitor, 5-10 mg twice daily. RNA extraction was followed by reverse transcription into cDNA, which acted as the sequencing template. Only in-frame clones appear in the TCRdb table, and some are missing; sequencing was by immunoSEQ multiplex PCR. The top ten hold about 5.5% of the sample, which has nearly 200,000 clones, about 62% seen once. V lost 4 bases, J lost 5 bases, and 21 bases lay in between. The CDR3 covers 16 residues. Germline V lookup: CDR1 SGHRS, CDR2 YFSETQ. The material was CD4+ T cells sorted from blood, obtained at week 24, from a patient treated with tofacitinib. The genes are TRBV5-1 and TRBJ2-5; a possible D gene is TRBD2 (6 bases). The receptor was derived from a human donor with alopecia areata. The CDR3 DNA sequence: TGCGCCAGCAGCACGGGAGATGGGGGGAGCCTTGAGACCCAGTACTTC. Its translation is CASSTGDGGSLETQYF. Drawing the rest from reference TRBV5-1 and TRBJ2-5, the complete variable domain is KAGVTQTPRYLIKTRGQQVTLSCSPISGHRSVSWYQQTPGQGLQFLFEYFSETQRNKGNFPGRFSGRQFSNSRSEMNVSTLELGDSALYLCASSTGDGGSLETQYFGPGTRLLVL.